These 9 T cell receptor beta chains were sequenced from one sample in a study of shared clonotypes between healthy human individuals. Libraries were prepared by immunoSEQ multiplex PCR; TCRdb keeps only in-frame clonotypes and omits some of them. The sample comprises a few million clones, approximately 96% of which are singletons, and 0.13% rests with the top ten. Sequenced input: naive CD4+ T cells sorted from blood. Subset indicated: CD45RA+ positively selected. The receptors were sampled from a man aged 18-30 years in good health.

The rearrangement links TRBV19 to TRBJ2-7; no clear D. Germline V gene sequence: CDR1 LNHDA, CDR2 SQIVND (reference sequence). V was trimmed by 6 bases and J by 3 bases, leaving 9 bases between them. The CDR3 is 12 residues long. In nucleotides, the CDR3 is TGTGCCAGTAGGAACGGAAACTACGAGCAGTACTTC. Translation gives CASRNGNYEQYF.

About this clone itself: Other DNA sequences in this sample translate to the same CDR3. The chain has TRBV5-1 and TRBJ1-2, with 8 bases identical to TRBD1. Looked up from germline, CDR1 is SGHRS and CDR2 is YFSETQ. The CDR3 contains 15 residues. V trimming: 0 bases; J trimming: 3 bases; junction bases outside the gene matches: 4. The CDR3 nucleotides read TGCGCCAGCAGCTTGGCAGGGGGCGTCGACTATGGCTACACCTTC. It yields the protein CASSLAGGVDYGYTF.

The gene calls are TRBV28 and TRBJ2-1; D is possibly TRBD1 or TRBD2 (5 bases each). The CDR3 has 12 residues. V was trimmed by 9 bases and J by 5 bases, leaving 11 bases between them. Germline V gives CDR1 MDHEN, CDR2 SYDVKM. The CDR3 loop reads CASRGANNEQFF. CDR3 in DNA: TGTGCCAGTAGGGGAGCGAACAATGAGCAGTTCTTC.

The chain carries TRBV6-5 and TRBJ1-2; D is perhaps TRBD1 (5 bases). Germline lookup yields CDR1 MNHEY and CDR2 SVGAGI. The CDR3 has 12 amino acids. Trimming shortened V by 7 bases and J by 5 bases, and 11 bases separated the two germline ends. CDR3 nucleotides: TGTGCCAGCACCGGGACTGGATATGGCTACACCTTC. This encodes CASTGTGYGYTF.

The rearrangement links TRBV18 to TRBJ1-5; TRBD1 is a possible D gene (5 bases). CDR3 length: 15 amino acids. Trimming took off 6 bases at V and 0 bases at J, with 12 bases between the two ends. Germline lookup yields CDR1 KGHSH and CDR2 LQKENI. CDR3 nucleotide sequence: TGTGCCAGCTCGGGGGGTGGCTTTAGCAATCAGCCCCAGCATTTT. This encodes CASSGGGFSNQPQHF.

Of note for this clone: Additional DNA sequences in this sample encode the identical CDR3. The rearrangement joins TRBV5-1 to TRBJ2-7, with a tentative D call TRBD2 (5 bases). The CDR3 sequence is 14 residues long. V was trimmed by 2 bases and J by 4 bases, leaving 13 bases between them. Germline CDR1 SGHRS, CDR2 YFSETQ. The CDR3 spells CASSLTGSPYEQYF. The CDR3 nucleotides are TGCGCCAGCAGCTTAACGGGATCACCGTACGAGCAGTACTTC.

Details on this clone: This CDR3 is also generated by other DNA sequences in the sample. The chain employs TRBV5-1 and TRBJ2-7; 10 nucleotides agree with TRBD1. CDR1 is SGHRS, CDR2 YFSETQ, per germline. This CDR3 is built from 17 residues. Trimming cost V 0 bases and J 2 bases; bases outside gene matches: 8. CDR3 sequence reads: CASSLDPPGQGTYEQYF. The CDR3, as DNA: TGCGCCAGCAGCTTGGACCCCCCGGGACAGGGGACCTACGAGCAGTACTTC.

In the case of this clone: This specimen includes other DNA sequences encoding the same CDR3. V and J are TRBV6-5 and TRBJ1-4, with D perhaps TRBD1 (5 bases). The length of the CDR3 is 12 residues. V was cut by 5 bases and J by 7 bases, with 8 bases left in between. Germline values: CDR1 MNHEY, CDR2 SVGAGI. CDR3: CASSLGGEKLFF. CDR3 DNA: TGTGCCAGCAGTCTGGGGGGTGAAAAACTGTTTTTT.

This clone was seen once. The chain employs TRBV7-9 and TRBJ2-7; D is perhaps TRBD2 (6 bases). CDR1 and CDR2 from the germline V gene are SEHNR and FQNEAQ (reference sequence). The V gene lost 5 bases and the J gene lost 2 bases, with 16 bases spanning the gap. CDR3 size: 15 residues. CDR3: CASSPAGSNPYEQYF. The CDR3 DNA follows: TGTGCCAGCAGCCCCGCGGGGTCTAACCCCTACGAGCAGTACTTC.